The 30 T cell receptor beta chains below were found in one sample sequenced in a study of CD8+CD57+ T cells in acquired aplastic anemia. Genomic DNA served as template for TCR beta VDJ and CDR3 profiling. Each CDR3 protein is one row after TCRdb ran MiXCR on the reads. This table holds 250,000 to 300,000 distinct CDR3 sequences, 55% to 60% found once. Material: sorted CD4+, CD8+, or CD8+CD57+ T cells (not recorded which) from PBMCs. The source is a human donor with severe aplastic anemia or a healthy control (not recorded which).

The chain is built from TRBV2 and TRBJ2-2, with 12 bases aligning to TRBD1. The ends lost 4 bases at V and 7 bases at J; junction bases unmatched: 10. Germline V gene lookup returns CDR1 SNHLY and CDR2 FYNNEI. The CDR3 has 17 residues. The CDR3 DNA sequence: TGTGCCAGCAGTGCACAGGGGGGACAGGGGGCTGTCGGGGAGCTGTTTTTT. Translated: CASSAQGGQGAVGELFF.

The J gene is TRBJ2-5, the V gene TRBV5-1, with 9 bases that match TRBD2. Per germline, CDR1 SGHRS and CDR2 YFSETQ. This CDR3 is 14 amino acids long. The trim removed 5 bases at V and 11 bases at J, leaving 13 bases unmatched. DNA for the CDR3: TGCGCCAGCAGTGGGGGACTAGCAGTGAATGAGCAGTACTTC. Protein product: CASSGGLAVNEQYF.

The rearrangement joins TRBV11-2 to TRBJ2-3; no clear D. CDR3 length equals 11 residues. Trimming removed 5 bases at V and 6 bases at J, with 6 bases between. Germline CDR1 reads SGHAT; CDR2 reads FQNNGV. The CDR3 bases are TGTGCCAGCAGCCCCTCTGATACGCAGTATTTT. Translation: CASSPSDTQYF. Supplemented by reference TRBV11-2 and TRBJ2-3, the full variable domain reads EAGVAQSPRYKIIEKRQSVAFWCNPISGHATLYWYQQILGQGPKLLIQFQNNGVVDDSQLPKDRFSAERLKGVDSTLKIQPAKLEDSAVYLCASSPSDTQYFGPGTRLTVL.

About this clonotype itself: No DNA is shown, since the ends of the CDR3 on it are uncertain; the CDR3 is the one TCRdb lists. V usage is TRBV7-3 and J usage is TRBJ2-5; TRBD1, the D gene given by the table, was not confirmed from the DNA. The CDR3 is 18 residues long, ends included. Germline assignment: CDR1 SGHTA and CDR2 FQGTGA. CDR3 loop: CASSLTIGQGQMRLHLRF.

The rearrangement joins TRBV24-1 to TRBJ2-7; a possible D gene is TRBD2 (5 bases). Germline V lookup: CDR1 KGHDR, CDR2 SFDVKD. The CDR3 is 13 amino acids. Trimming stripped 4 bases from V and 2 bases from J, with 8 bases between. CDR3: CATSDGLPYEQYF. In DNA form, the CDR3 reads TGTGCCACCAGTGACGGACTCCCCTACGAGCAGTACTTC.

The V gene is TRBV6-4, the J gene TRBJ2-7, with D possibly TRBD2 on 6 matching bases. Germline V gives CDR1 MRHNA, CDR2 SNTAGT. V was clipped by 5 bases and J by 7 bases, with 21 bases between them. There are 15 residues in the CDR3. The CDR3 coding sequence is TGTGCCAGCAGTTCACTGGGGGAGGCCTACAATGAGCAGTACTTC. Its translation: CASSSLGEAYNEQYF.

A remark on this clonotype: Germline and junction disagree at one end, which may indicate a read error. The chain employs TRBV6-4 and TRBJ1-2; possibly TRBD1 for D (6 bases). Germline V gene lookup returns CDR1 MRHNA and CDR2 SNTAGT. This CDR3 is 13 amino acids long. The CDR3 is CASSYSGDYGYTF. The CDR3 coding sequence is TGTGCCAGCAGTTACTCAGGGGACTATGGCTACACCTTC.

The rearrangement uses TRBV19 and TRBJ1-4, with unresolved D. This CDR3 spans 16 amino acids. Trimming removed 3 bases at V and 0 bases at J, with 11 bases between. CDR1 and CDR2 (germline): LNHDA, SQIVND (reference sequence). The CDR3 DNA follows: TGTGCCAGTAGTATCGGGATTGTCCCAACTAATGAAAAACTGTTTTTT. This encodes CASSIGIVPTNEKLFF.

Ten or more counts support this clonotype. The chain carries TRBV4-3 and TRBJ2-7, with TRBD1 as a possible D gene (5 bases). V was clipped by 2 bases and J by 2 bases, with 16 bases between them. This CDR3 spans 16 amino acids. CDR1 and CDR2 from the germline V gene are LGHNA and YSLEER. The CDR3 here is CASSQLRQGKTYEQYF. CDR3 bases: TGCGCCAGCAGCCAACTTCGTCAGGGCAAGACCTACGAGCAGTACTTC.

This clonotype was counted between two and nine times. The chain employs TRBV15 and TRBJ1-4; 10 positions match TRBD1. The V gene's germline CDR1 is LNHNV and CDR2 YYDKDF (reference sequence). This CDR3 spans 15 amino acids. J was trimmed by 2 bases and V by 5 bases; bases with no gene match: 2. The CDR3 reads CATSGTGVTNEKLFF. The CDR3 nucleotides read TGTGCCACCAGCGGGACAGGGGTCACTAATGAAAAACTGTTTTTT.

The chain carries TRBV20-1 and TRBJ2-1; D is unresolved. The CDR3 is 14 residues long. V lost 2 bases and J lost 5, with 13 bases in between. Germline assignment: CDR1 DFQATT and CDR2 SNEGSKA (reference sequence). The CDR3 DNA follows: TGCAGTGCTAGAACCTTGAGTATCGACAATGAGCAGTTCTTC. Its protein is CSARTLSIDNEQFF.

This chain links TRBV10-1 with TRBJ1-3; TRBD1 matches 7 bases. CDR1 is WNHNN, CDR2 SYGVQD, per germline (reference sequence). The CDR3 sequence is 14 residues long. Losses at the gene ends were 0 bases for V and 5 bases for J; bases not matched to a gene: 1. CDR3 sequence (DNA): TGCGCCAGCAGTGAGTCGACAGGGAGAAACACCATATATTTT. Its translation: CASSESTGRNTIYF.

The chain is built from TRBV20-1 and TRBJ2-3, with 8 nucleotides matching TRBD1. The V segment lost 5 bases and the J segment 0 bases; nucleotides outside the gene matches: 13. The CDR3 sequence is 17 residues long. Germline-derived CDR1 and CDR2 are DFQATT and SNEGSKA (reference sequence). The CDR3, as DNA: TGCAGTGCTCCCTCAGGACAGGGCGTTTCTAGCACAGATACGCAGTATTTT. It is translated as CSAPSGQGVSSTDTQYF.

This clonotype was detected many times. The junction does not match germline at one end; this may be a read error. The chain's CDR3 is CATSRTDDRGRFHYGYTF. The CDR3 nucleotides are TGTGCCACCAGCCGCACGGATGACAGGGGTAGGTTCCACTACGGCTACACCTTC. The rearrangement joins TRBV15 to TRBJ1-2, with TRBD1 identical over 8 bases. This CDR3 spans 18 amino acids. Germline CDR1 and CDR2: LNHNV and YYDKDF (reference sequence).

As concerns this clonotype: One base away lies a much larger clone, so this may be a sequencing read error. The V call is TRBV4-3, the J call TRBJ2-1; 7 nucleotides align to TRBD1. Germline V gene data show CDR1 as LGHNA and CDR2 as YSLEER. The trim removed 2 bases at V and 11 bases at J, leaving 18 bases unmatched. The CDR3 length is 17 residues. CDR3 residues: CASSQSPTGPLVNQQFF. CDR3 bases: TGCGCCAGCAGCCAAAGCCCGACAGGGCCTTTGGTGAATCAGCAGTTCTTC.

The rearrangement uses TRBV6-5 and TRBJ1-1, with 7 bases aligning to TRBD1. Germline CDR1 MNHEY, CDR2 SVGAGI. The CDR3 sequence is 13 residues long. V lost 8 bases to trimming and J lost 6 bases; unmatched junction nucleotides: 9. CDR3 nucleotide sequence: TGTGCCAGCTTGGGACAGCGGGCTGCTGAAGCTTTCTTT. It is translated as CASLGQRAAEAFF.

Notes on this clonotype: No conserved phenylalanine or tryptophan ends this CDR3, so it is likely a read error. This chain connects TRBV4-3 to TRBJ2-7, with 8 bases matching TRBD1. Trimming removed 5 bases from V and 5 bases from J; junction bases left unmatched: 14. Germline V gene data show CDR1 as LGHNA and CDR2 as YSLEER. There are 16 residues in the CDR3. DNA of the CDR3: TGCGCCAGCAGCAACTCGGAGGACAGGGAACAACACGAGCAGTACCTC. It translates to CASSNSEDREQHEQYL.

This chain links TRBV10-1 with TRBJ2-7, with D possibly matching TRBD1 (5 bases). The CDR3 loop spans 14 amino acids. V shed 6 bases and J shed 2 bases, with 14 bases lying between them. The V gene's germline CDR1 is WNHNN and CDR2 SYGVQD (reference sequence). This CDR3 is CASRGLQVPYEQYF. The CDR3, as DNA: TGCGCCAGCAGGGGGCTTCAGGTTCCCTACGAGCAGTACTTC.

This clonotype was counted ten times or more. This CDR3 is CASSYKSQGSGYTF. The CDR3 nucleotides read TGTGCCAGCAGTTATAAATCGCAGGGGAGTGGCTACACCTTC. This rearrangement joins TRBV6-2 or TRBV6-3 to TRBJ1-2, with D possibly being TRBD1 (6 bases). The CDR3 runs to 14 residues. Trimming removed 3 bases from V and 7 bases from J, with 15 bases in between. The germline CDR1 and CDR2 sequences are MNHEY and SVGEGT.

This chain uses TRBV10-3 with TRBJ2-7; 9 bases line up with TRBD2. V dropped 10 bases and J dropped 1; count of bases not matched to a gene: 14. The CDR3 is 16 residues long. Per the germline V gene, CDR1 is ENHRY and CDR2 is SYGVKD. The CDR3 region is CASGPSGIEPSYEQYF. CDR3 nucleotide sequence: TGTGCCAGCGGGCCTAGCGGGATAGAACCTTCCTACGAGCAGTACTTC.

About this clonotype itself: A junction end diverges from the germline sequence, so it may reflect a read error. V usage is TRBV10-3 and J usage is TRBJ1-5; no reliable D call. In germline, CDR1 is ENHRY, CDR2 SYGVKD. The CDR3 has 13 amino acids. CDR3 residues: CTISEFTDQPQHF. In nucleotides, the CDR3 is TGTACCATCAGTGAGTTTACAGATCAGCCCCAGCATTTT.

This clonotype was counted only a few times. This chain links TRBV6-2 or TRBV6-3 with TRBJ2-7; D is unresolved. V lost 2 bases to trimming and J lost 6 bases, with 5 bases between them. The CDR3 consists of 11 residues. The V gene's germline CDR1 is MNHEY and CDR2 SVGEGT. The CDR3 nucleotides are TGTGCCAGCAGTTACGGGCCCGAGCAGTACTTC. As protein: CASSYGPEQYF.

This clonotype was seen just once. CDR3 bases: TGCAGTGCCAATGGACTAGCGGGAACAGCCTACAATGAGCAGTTCTTC. Translation: CSANGLAGTAYNEQFF. The chain has TRBV20-1 and TRBJ2-1; 12 bases are shared with TRBD2. The CDR3 is 16 residues long. Unmatched junction bases numbered 8, after V lost 6 bases and J lost 2 bases. Per the germline V gene, CDR1 is DFQATT and CDR2 is SNEGSKA (reference sequence).

The chain links TRBV5-4 to TRBJ2-7; D possibly corresponds to TRBD1 (6 bases). The V gene's germline CDR1 is SGHNT and CDR2 YYREEE (reference sequence). This CDR3 is built from 13 residues. Trimming removed 0 bases from V and 10 bases from J, with 14 bases in between. As DNA, the CDR3 is TGTGCCAGCAGCTTGGAGGTGTCGGACAGACAGTACTTC. Translated: CASSLEVSDRQYF.

The chain has TRBV29-1 and TRBJ1-1; D is unclear. Germline V CDR1 and CDR2: SQVTM, ANQGSEA. Trimming left V 3 bases short and J 1 base short, with 3 bases between. This CDR3 has 11 amino acids. In DNA form, the CDR3 reads TGCAGCGTTGATAGGAACACTGAAGCTTTCTTT. Amino acid sequence: CSVDRNTEAFF.

This clonotype was counted at least ten times. The chain combines TRBV9 with TRBJ1-1, with D unresolved. V lost 4 bases and J lost 2, with 9 bases in between. This CDR3 has 13 residues. The germline V gene has CDR1 SGDLS and CDR2 YYNGEE. CDR3 in DNA: TGTGCCAGCAGCAAGGGAGGCAACACTGAAGCTTTCTTT. Translating gives CASSKGGNTEAFF.

Comment on this clonotype: The junction does not match germline at one end; this may be a read error. V usage is TRBV11-2 and J usage is TRBJ2-3, with D perhaps TRBD2 (5 bases). Per germline, CDR1 SGHAT and CDR2 FQNNGV. CDR3 size: 16 residues. The CDR3 here is CASSVVRAASTDPQYF. In DNA form, the CDR3 reads TGTGCCAGCAGCGTAGTCCGGGCAGCTAGCACAGATCCGCAGTATTTT.

This clonotype was observed at least ten times. This chain uses TRBV19 with TRBJ2-6; maybe TRBD2 (5 bases). V was cut by 4 bases and J by 0 bases, with 19 bases left in between. CDR1 and CDR2 (germline): LNHDA, SQIVND (reference sequence). The CDR3 loop spans 19 amino acids. This CDR3 is CASSKVPSGSGSGANVLTF. CDR3 sequence (DNA): TGTGCCAGTAGTAAAGTACCCTCGGGGTCCGGCTCTGGGGCCAACGTCCTGACTTTC.

The chain has TRBV25-1 and TRBJ2-2, with TRBD2 matching 10 bases. Germline CDR1 MGHDK, CDR2 SYGVNS. Trimming cost V 1 base and J 1 base; bases outside gene matches: 0. The CDR3 is 16 residues long. The CDR3, as DNA: TGTGCCAGCAGTGAATGGACTAGCGGGAACACCGGGGAGCTGTTTTTT. It yields the protein CASSEWTSGNTGELFF.

This clonotype occurred once. At one boundary the junction diverges from the germline segment, which might be a read error. The rearrangement joins TRBV7-7 to TRBJ2-5; D not resolved. Germline V CDR1 and CDR2: SSHAT, FNYEAQ (reference sequence). The CDR3 length is 15 residues. In DNA form, the CDR3 reads TGTGCTAGCAGCTTGGGTGGCGTATTCCTTGAGACCCAGTACTTC. Residues: CASSLGGVFLETQYF.